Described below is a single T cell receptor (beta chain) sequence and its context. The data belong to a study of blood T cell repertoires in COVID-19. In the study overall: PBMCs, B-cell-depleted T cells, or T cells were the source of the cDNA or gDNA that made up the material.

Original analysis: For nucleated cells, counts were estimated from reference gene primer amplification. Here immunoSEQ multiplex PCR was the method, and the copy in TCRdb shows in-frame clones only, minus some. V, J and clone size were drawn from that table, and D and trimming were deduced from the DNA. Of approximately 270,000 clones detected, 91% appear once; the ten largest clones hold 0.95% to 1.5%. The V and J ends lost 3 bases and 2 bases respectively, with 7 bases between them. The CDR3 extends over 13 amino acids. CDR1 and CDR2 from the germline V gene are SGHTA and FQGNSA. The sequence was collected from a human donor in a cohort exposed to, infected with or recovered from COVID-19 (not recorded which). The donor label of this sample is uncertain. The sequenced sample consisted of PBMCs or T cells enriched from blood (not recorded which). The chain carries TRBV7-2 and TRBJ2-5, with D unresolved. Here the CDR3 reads CASSLNRQETQYF. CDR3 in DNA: TGTGCCAGCAGCTTGAACAGACAAGAGACCCAGTACTTC.